These T cell receptor beta chains were read from a single sample in a study of identical twins. TCRdb re-called the 5' RACE reads with MiXCR, one entry per CDR3 protein. Of hundreds of thousands of distinct CDR3 sequences detected, approximately 13% appear once; the ten largest clones hold more than 6%. The same sample was also studied in work on yellow fever vaccine responses in identical twins.

The specimen was CD8+ T cells sorted from blood. The receptor set was obtained from a woman between 18 and 30 years old in good health. Both conserved end residues are part of each CDR3. Fields, in order: J gene, V gene, clone size, D gene, CDR3 protein, CDR3 DNA. D genes are given only for firm matches. Some rows mark clone size as missing; the rest say once, few, many or name a class of expanded clone.

>TRBJ2-1|TRBV12-3/TRBV12-4|few|TRBD2
CASSLTLREGFYNEQFF
TGTGCCAGCAGTTTAACCCTCAGGGAGGGTTTCTACAATGAGCAGTTCTTC
>TRBJ1-1|TRBV3-1|many|-
CASSQSGLSVAFF
TGTGCCAGCAGCCAGTCCGGGTTGAGCGTAGCTTTCTTT
>TRBJ2-1|TRBV11-2|few|TRBD2
CASSFLPPGLAGRLSYNEQFF
TGTGCCAGCAGCTTTCTACCCCCGGGACTAGCGGGTAGATTATCCTACAATGAGCAGTTCTTC
>TRBJ2-1|TRBV6-6|-|-
CASSYWGNEQFF
TGTGCCAGCAGTTATTGGGGTAACGAGCAGTTCTTC
>TRBJ1-2|TRBV9|few|-
CASSVTEASGYTF
TGTGCCAGCAGCGTAACTGAGGCCAGTGGCTACACCTTC
>TRBJ2-1|TRBV29-1|few|TRBD1
CSVEVWDSNYNEQFF
TGCAGCGTTGAAGTATGGGACAGCAACTACAATGAGCAGTTCTTC
>TRBJ2-1|TRBV6-5|many|TRBD2
CASSYSIAGGNNEQFF
TGTGCCAGCAGTTACTCGATAGCGGGAGGGAACAATGAGCAGTTCTTC
>TRBJ2-7|TRBV2|few|-
CASSEMGLTYEQYF
TGTGCCAGCAGTGAAATGGGACTTACCTACGAGCAGTACTTC
>TRBJ1-5|TRBV3-1|many|-
CASSQERAGQPQHF
TGTGCCAGCAGCCAAGAAAGGGCCGGTCAGCCCCAGCATTTT
>TRBJ2-7|TRBV5-1|many|TRBD2
CASSSSQLAGVNEQYF
TGCGCCAGCAGCTCCTCGCAACTAGCGGGAGTCAACGAGCAGTACTTC
>TRBJ2-1|TRBV12-3/TRBV12-4|many|TRBD2
CASSFAGEEQFF
TGTGCCAGCAGTTTTGCGGGAGAAGAGCAGTTCTTC
>TRBJ2-1|TRBV9|many|-
CASSVSPRHPVYNNEQFF
TGTGCCAGCAGCGTATCCCCCCGACACCCGGTCTACAACAATGAGCAGTTCTTC
>TRBJ2-5|TRBV12-3/TRBV12-4|-|-
CASSLSEDQYF
TGTGCCAGCAGTTTATCGGAGGACCAGTACTTC
>TRBJ2-1|TRBV13|few|TRBD2
CASSLGGLVGVYNEQFF
TGTGCCAGCAGCTTAGGCGGACTAGTGGGGGTTTACAATGAGCAGTTCTTC
>TRBJ1-1|TRBV7-9|few|-
CASSEHPPRNTEAFF
TGTGCCAGCAGCGAACATCCGCCGAGAAACACTGAAGCTTTCTTT
>TRBJ2-1|TRBV9|-|-
CASSVNSFDEQFF
TGTGCCAGCAGCGTAAACTCGTTCGATGAGCAGTTCTTC
>TRBJ2-5|TRBV7-8|-|TRBD2
CASSLMTSGRETQYF
TGTGCCAGCAGCTTAATGACTAGCGGGAGGGAGACCCAGTACTTC
>TRBJ2-7|TRBV27|-|TRBD2
CASTRLAGKYEQYF
TGTGCCAGCACCCGACTAGCGGGGAAGTACGAGCAGTACTTC
>TRBJ2-5|TRBV3-1|-|-
CASSQVNERETQYF
TGTGCCAGCAGCCAAGTCAACGAACGGGAGACCCAGTACTTC
>TRBJ2-1|TRBV20-1|-|TRBD1
CSARKTTGQLYNEQFF
TGCAGTGCTAGAAAAACAACGGGACAGCTCTACAATGAGCAGTTCTTC
>TRBJ2-1|TRBV20-1|-|TRBD1
CSARGLGTGVDEQFF
TGCAGTGCTAGAGGCCTCGGGACAGGGGTCGATGAGCAGTTCTTC
>TRBJ2-7|TRBV20-1|few|-
CSARDRDYEQYF
TGCAGTGCTAGGGACAGAGACTACGAGCAGTACTTC
>TRBJ2-3|TRBV4-1|few|-
CASSHGLGIGDTQYF
TGCGCCAGCAGCCATGGATTGGGGATTGGAGATACGCAGTATTTT
>TRBJ2-2|TRBV2|once|TRBD2
CAICRTLAGGPRTGELFF
TGTGCCATCTGCAGAACTCTAGCGGGAGGGCCGCGCACCGGGGAGCTGTTTTTT
>TRBJ2-3|TRBV4-1|many|TRBD2
CASSQVLAGVITDTQYF
TGCGCCAGCAGCCAGGTACTAGCGGGAGTGATCACAGATACGCAGTATTTT
>TRBJ2-1|TRBV27|few|TRBD2
CASSVSSGGSYNEQFF
TGTGCCAGCAGTGTATCTAGCGGAGGCTCCTACAATGAGCAGTTCTTC
>TRBJ2-7|TRBV12-3/TRBV12-4|-|-
CASKEGQKEQYF
TGTGCCAGCAAGGAGGGGCAAAAGGAGCAGTACTTC
>TRBJ1-1|TRBV29-1|-|-
CSVPMNTEAFF
TGCAGCGTACCGATGAACACTGAAGCTTTCTTT
>TRBJ2-6|TRBV24-1|few|-
CATSPRLGANVLTF
TGTGCCACCAGTCCCAGGCTAGGGGCCAACGTCCTGACTTTC
>TRBJ2-3|TRBV4-2|few|TRBD2
CASSLRLAGTITDTQYF
TGTGCCAGCAGCCTTAGACTAGCGGGGACAATCACAGATACGCAGTATTTT
>TRBJ2-5|TRBV12-3/TRBV12-4|-|TRBD1
CASSVDRAQETQYF
TGTGCCAGCAGTGTGGACAGGGCCCAAGAGACCCAGTACTTC